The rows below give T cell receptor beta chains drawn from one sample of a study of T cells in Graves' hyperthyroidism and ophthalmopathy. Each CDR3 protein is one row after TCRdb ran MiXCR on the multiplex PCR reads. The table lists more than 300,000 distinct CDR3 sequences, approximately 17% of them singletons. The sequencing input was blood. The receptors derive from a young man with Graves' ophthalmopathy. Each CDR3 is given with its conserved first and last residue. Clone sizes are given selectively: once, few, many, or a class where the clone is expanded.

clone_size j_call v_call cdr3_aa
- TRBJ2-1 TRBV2 CARKPSSYNEQFF
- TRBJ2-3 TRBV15 CATSSRGSAITDTQYF
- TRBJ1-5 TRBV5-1 CASSRGPDSNQPQHF
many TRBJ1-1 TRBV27 CASSDTGTVNTEAFF
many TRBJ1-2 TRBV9 CASSPRTGWNGYTF
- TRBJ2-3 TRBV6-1 CASSNVQGGGLDTQYF
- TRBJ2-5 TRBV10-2 CASRAAGRFQETQYF
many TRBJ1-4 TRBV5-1 CASSLAGASTNEKLFF
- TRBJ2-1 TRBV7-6 CASSFSGLREQFF
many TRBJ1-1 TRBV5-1 CASSLSRRVETEAFF
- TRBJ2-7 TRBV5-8 CASNPDRPYEQYF
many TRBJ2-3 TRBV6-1 CASSSPAGGGSTWSTQYF
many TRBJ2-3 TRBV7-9 CASSYRSTSGGGDTQYF
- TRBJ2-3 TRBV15 CATSSGQGAGDTQYF
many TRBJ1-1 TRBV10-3 CAISETGTGVGRDTEAFF
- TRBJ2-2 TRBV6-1 CASSEASGGAADTGELFF
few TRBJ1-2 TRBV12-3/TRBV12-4 CASSLQGTLYGYTF
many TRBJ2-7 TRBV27 CASSYGHVGYEQYF
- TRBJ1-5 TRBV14 CASSQGPEPQHF
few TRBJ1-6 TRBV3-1 CASSQGRGGSLHF
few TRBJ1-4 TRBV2 CASLGRRTNEKLFF
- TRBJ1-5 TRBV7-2 CASSSIDQPQHF
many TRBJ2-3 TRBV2 CASSSDPAAGITDTQYF
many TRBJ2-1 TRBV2 CASSRSNEQFF
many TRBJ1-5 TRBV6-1 CATTWEGVQPQHF
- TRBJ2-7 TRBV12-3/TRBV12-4 CASSPQPGGEQYF
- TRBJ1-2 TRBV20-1 CSVRRTTNYGYTF
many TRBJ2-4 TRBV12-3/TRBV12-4 CAKLGTPGAKNIQYF
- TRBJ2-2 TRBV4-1 CASSQDVPPGAGELFF
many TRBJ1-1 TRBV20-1 CSARKNTEAFF